The sequence of this T cell receptor (beta chain) was determined in a study of T cells in Graves' hyperthyroidism and ophthalmopathy. Uncontrolled infection, other autoimmune disease, pregnancy or lactation led to exclusion. TCR beta CDR3 regions were amplified from RNA transcripts. A first-round RT-PCR of the TCR CDR3 used the HTBI primer set. Via MiXCR, TCRdb re-called the multiplex PCR reads, giving one row per CDR3 protein. The sample holds roughly 380,000 distinct CDR3 sequences, approximately 14% seen once. V lost 2 bases to trimming and J lost 8 bases; unmatched junction nucleotides: 6. The CDR3 consists of 15 residues. Per germline, CDR1 MNHEY and CDR2 SVGEGT. A few counts support this clonotype.

The chain has TRBV6-2 or TRBV6-3 and TRBJ1-1, with 12 bases that match TRBD1. The clonotype comes from a young woman with Graves' hyperthyroidism. Sequences were obtained from blood. CDR3 in amino acids: CASSYRDRGRSEAFF. For the CDR3, the DNA is TGTGCCAGCAGTTACAGGGACAGGGGGCGATCCGAAGCTTTCTTT.